This TCR beta chain derives from a study of blood T cell repertoires in COVID-19. Study summary: Nucleic acid was either cDNA or gDNA, and it came from T cells, B-cell-depleted T cells, or PBMCs.

Original processing notes: It was from reference gene primer amplification that nucleated cell counts were estimated. Sequencing was performed with immunoSEQ multiplex PCR; in TCRdb, only in-frame clones are kept and a portion is missing. The DNA was the basis for D and trimming; V, J and clone size are from that table. The sample gives approximately 74,000 clones, roughly 80% of which show up once; about 17% is in the top ten. Sequencing was carried out using peripheral blood. The receptor was derived from a man in his sixties with acute or convalescent COVID-19.

This chain's CDR3 is CAIARTGGETQYF. As DNA, the CDR3 is TGTGCCATCGCCCGGACAGGGGGAGAGACCCAGTACTTC. The chain employs TRBV10-3 and TRBJ2-5, with 10 bases identical to TRBD1. Trimming removed 8 bases from V and 4 bases from J; junction bases left unmatched: 4. In germline, CDR1 is ENHRY, CDR2 SYGVKD. The CDR3 loop spans 13 amino acids.